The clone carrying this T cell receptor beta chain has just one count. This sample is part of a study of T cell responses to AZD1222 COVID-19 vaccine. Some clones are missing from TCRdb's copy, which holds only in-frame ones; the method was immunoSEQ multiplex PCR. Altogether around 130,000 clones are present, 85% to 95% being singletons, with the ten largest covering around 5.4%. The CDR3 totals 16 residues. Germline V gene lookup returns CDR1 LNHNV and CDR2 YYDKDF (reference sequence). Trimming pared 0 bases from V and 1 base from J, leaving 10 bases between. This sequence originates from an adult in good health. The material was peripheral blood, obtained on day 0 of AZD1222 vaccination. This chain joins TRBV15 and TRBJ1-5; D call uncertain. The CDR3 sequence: CATSRDRRSSNQPQHF. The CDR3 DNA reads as TGTGCCACCAGCAGAGATCGTCGGTCCAGCAATCAGCCCCAGCATTTT.